The present TCR beta chain was sequenced within a study of beta chain features in type 1 diabetes. The study, taken as a whole, reports: Highly expressing activated T cells could be over-counted with a cDNA template. Type 1 diabetes patients showed fewer insertions and more deletions at VDJ junctions. Patients with Type 1 diabetes showed moderately but significantly shorter TCRB CDR3s in all four CD4+ subsets.

cDNA synthesis used the whole RNA isolate, giving expressed TCRB sequences. Method: immunoSEQ multiplex PCR; TCRdb's copy keeps in-frame clones and lacks some. The sample has 630,000 or so clones, over 12% seen once; the top ten hold 0.03% to 0.045%. This clone was counted a few times. The antigen is unknown. The germline V gene encodes CDR1 MNHNS and CDR2 SASEGT. Germline trimming cut 4 bases from V and 6 bases from J; bases unmatched to any gene: 8. This CDR3 is 16 amino acids long. The origin of this receptor is a young man with type 1 diabetes. The sample taken for sequencing was naive CD4+ T cells from blood. The chain carries TRBV6-1 and TRBJ1-5, with 11 nucleotides matching TRBD1. CDR3 amino acids: CASSVDRGQGTQPQHF. In DNA form, the CDR3 reads TGTGCCAGCAGTGTGGACAGGGGGCAGGGTACTCAGCCCCAGCATTTT.